This note documents a single T cell receptor (beta chain) sequence. What it recognizes is unknown. The data belong to a study of T cell responses to AZD1222 COVID-19 vaccine. Overall study findings and caveats: Mapped onto spike, vaccine-associated CD4 TCRs spanned it and were dominant at 160-218 and 743-854. Donor demographics were predominantly white British with a female majority; clonal diversity may be underestimated. The study found Spike-specific TCR breadth and depth rose after two AZD1222 doses. Repertoires were obtained only post-peak T cell response.

This table comes from immunoSEQ multiplex PCR, and its TCRdb copy is limited to in-frame clones, with some not included. The table lists around 110,000 clones, approximately 90% of them singletons. V dropped 3 bases and J dropped 2; count of bases not matched to a gene: 17. Germline values: CDR1 MDHEN, CDR2 SYDVKM. The CDR3 is 20 residues long. The specimen was peripheral blood, collected 28 days after the second AZD1222 dose. This receptor was identified in an adult who received the AZD1222 COVID-19 vaccine. This sequence joins TRBV28 and TRBJ2-3; 10 bases line up with TRBD2. The CDR3 DNA is TGTGCCAGCAGTTTTCTGGATTATCCTTTTAGCGGGAGGATCACAGATACGCAGTATTTT. This sequence encodes CASSFLDYPFSGRITDTQYF.